The text below deals with one T cell receptor beta chain. Its antigen is not identified. The sample belongs to a study of OX40 agonist ivuxolimab in advanced cancers. Study outcomes and limitations: CD4+ and CD8+ T cells in blood underwent clonal expansion by week 6 at 0.1 to 3.0 mg/kg.

Libraries were prepared by immunoSEQ multiplex PCR; TCRdb keeps only in-frame clonotypes and omits some of them. The data contain over 150,000 clones, 94% of them singletons. The sample in question was CD4+ or CD8+ T cells sorted from blood, obtained in a trial of the OX40 agonist ivuxolimab. The clonotype originates from an adult with an advanced solid tumor such as melanoma, head and neck, liver or kidney cancer.

CDR3 nucleotides: TGTGCCAGCAGCCCCGTGACTAGCGGGCTTAGCACAGATACGCAGTATTTT. Its translation is CASSPVTSGLSTDTQYF. The chain employs TRBV7-3 and TRBJ2-3; TRBD2 aligns across 10 bases. Germline-derived CDR1 and CDR2 are SGHTA and FQGTGA. The CDR3 loop spans 17 amino acids. The V gene end was trimmed by 5 bases and the J gene end by 0 bases; junction bases not matched to a gene: 8.